The 31 T cell receptor beta chains below all came from one sample that was sequenced in a study of patients and donors after allogeneic stem cell transplantation. TCRdb re-called the RT-PCR reads through MiXCR, storing one row per CDR3 protein. The sample has some 200,000 distinct CDR3 sequences; roughly two fifths are singletons. Sequencing was performed on blood, either unsorted or a sorted T cell fraction (not recorded which). These receptors all stem from a human donor who was either an allogeneic HSCT recipient or a stem cell or donor lymphocyte infusion donor (not recorded which). It is not recorded whose cells these are; they may come from a transplant donor.

V usage is TRBV29-1 and J usage is TRBJ2-1; no clear D. Germline V gives CDR1 SQVTM, CDR2 ANQGSEA. This CDR3 contains 11 residues. Between the trimmed V and J ends, which lost 1 base and 9 bases, there was a span of 7 bases. For the CDR3, the DNA is TGCAGCGTTGAAGGTCCAGCTGAGCAGTTCTTC. Translation gives CSVEGPAEQFF.

The chain carries TRBV5-1 and TRBJ2-1, with 8 bases lining up with TRBD2. The V and J ends lost 6 bases and 2 bases, in that order; junction bases with no gene match: 4. CDR3 length: 14 amino acids. Per germline, CDR1 SGHRS and CDR2 YFSETQ. CDR3 sequence: CASNIAGTYNEQFF. Written as DNA, the CDR3 is TGCGCCAGCAATATAGCGGGGACCTACAATGAGCAGTTCTTC. Together with reference TRBV5-1 and TRBJ2-1, the CDR3 gives the full variable domain: KAGVTQTPRYLIKTRGQQVTLSCSPISGHRSVSWYQQTPGQGLQFLFEYFSETQRNKGNFPGRFSGRQFSNSRSEMNVSTLELGDSALYLCASNIAGTYNEQFFGPGTRLTVL.

The V and J genes are TRBV5-6 and TRBJ2-3, with D possibly being TRBD2 (5 bases). The V gene lost 2 bases and the J gene lost 2 bases, with 12 bases spanning the gap. The germline V gene encodes CDR1 SGHDT and CDR2 YYEEEE. The CDR3 covers 15 residues. The CDR3 DNA reads as TGTGCCAGCAGCTTTGGTACGCGGGTCACAGATACGCAGTATTTT. Translated: CASSFGTRVTDTQYF. The whole variable domain, filled in from reference TRBV5-6 and TRBJ2-3, reads DAGVTQSPTHLIKTRGQQVTLRCSPKSGHDTVSWYQQALGQGPQFIFQYYEEEERQRGNFPDRFSGHQFPNYSSELNVNALLLGDSALYLCASSFGTRVTDTQYFGPGTRLTVL.

This sequence joins TRBV6-5 and TRBJ2-7; tentatively, D is TRBD2 (5 bases). The CDR3 has 14 amino acids. Germline values: CDR1 MNHEY, CDR2 SVGAGI. The V end lost 2 bases, the J end lost 6 bases, and 14 bases lay between the germline ends. CDR3 protein: CASSYGQLEAEQYF. The CDR3 DNA reads TGTGCCAGCAGTTACGGCCAGTTGGAGGCCGAGCAGTACTTC.

The chain combines TRBV6-5 with TRBJ2-7; D gene uncertain. CDR1 MNHEY and CDR2 SVGAGI come from the germline V gene. V was trimmed by 0 bases and J by 3 bases, leaving 6 bases between them. The CDR3 covers 13 residues. The CDR3 is CASSYSDLYEQYF. Here the CDR3 DNA reads TGTGCCAGCAGTTACTCCGATCTCTACGAGCAGTACTTC.

The rearrangement joins TRBV10-3 to TRBJ2-3; D not certain. Germline lookup yields CDR1 ENHRY and CDR2 SYGVKD. Trimming removed 3 bases from V and 4 bases from J, with 8 bases in between. CDR3 length: 13 residues. CDR3 loop: CAISEGRADTQYF. The CDR3, as DNA: TGTGCCATCAGTGAAGGCCGGGCAGATACGCAGTATTTT.

This chain connects TRBV6-2 or TRBV6-3 to TRBJ1-5; the match to TRBD1 covers 9 bases. The length of the CDR3 is 14 residues. Germline CDR1 reads MNHEY; CDR2 reads SVGEGT. Trimming took 6 bases from V and 3 from J; bases not matched to a gene: 3. CDR3 region: CASRGQGVNQPQHF. In nucleotides, the CDR3 is TGTGCCAGCAGGGGACAGGGCGTCAATCAGCCCCAGCATTTT.

This clonotype was seen a few times. V is TRBV6-6 and J is TRBJ1-1, with D unclear. The CDR3 sequence is 13 residues long. Germline loops: CDR1 MNHNY, CDR2 SVGAGI (reference sequence). V was pared by 7 bases and J by 1 base, with 10 bases between. CDR3 coding DNA: TGTGCCAGCATAAATATGCGGAACACTGAAGCTTTCTTT. Residues: CASINMRNTEAFF.

The chain's CDR3 is CASSLATNQPQHF. The CDR3 coding sequence is TGCGCCAGCAGCTTGGCGACTAATCAGCCCCAGCATTTT. The chain uses TRBV5-1 and TRBJ1-5; unclear D gene. The CDR3 sequence is 13 residues long. Germline loops: CDR1 SGHRS, CDR2 YFSETQ. V dropped 0 bases and J dropped 4 bases, with 5 bases sitting between them.

This sequence joins TRBV5-6 and TRBJ2-3, with 8 bases aligning to TRBD1. Per germline, CDR1 SGHDT and CDR2 YYEEEE. With 0 bases clipped from V and 4 bases from J, the junction kept 4 bases outside the gene matches. This CDR3 has 15 residues. The CDR3 protein is CASSLGQGRSDTQYF. CDR3 in DNA: TGTGCCAGCAGCTTGGGACAGGGGAGGTCAGATACGCAGTATTTT.

The chain has TRBV7-9 and TRBJ1-5, with 9 bases lining up with TRBD1. With 6 bases clipped from V and 6 bases from J, the junction kept 9 bases outside the gene matches. Looked up from germline, CDR1 is SEHNR and CDR2 is FQNEAQ (reference sequence). The length of the CDR3 is 15 residues. The CDR3 reads CASSKTGGLVQPQHF. Here the CDR3 DNA reads TGTGCCAGCAGTAAGACAGGGGGATTAGTTCAGCCCCAGCATTTT.

This rearrangement joins TRBV5-1 to TRBJ1-1; weak D call: TRBD1 (5 bases). Germline V CDR1 and CDR2: SGHRS, YFSETQ. The CDR3 loop spans 14 amino acids. Trimming took 4 bases from V and 7 from J, leaving 17 bases between them. The CDR3 nucleotides read TGCGCCAGCAGCCCAAATCGGGACCACAATGAAGCTTTCTTT. It specifies CASSPNRDHNEAFF.

This clonotype was recorded at least ten times. The chain recombines TRBV12-3 or TRBV12-4 with TRBJ1-1, with D possibly being TRBD1 (6 bases). This CDR3 spans 16 amino acids. Trimming shortened V by 6 bases and J by 5 bases, and 22 bases separated the two germline ends. In DNA, the CDR3 is TGTGCCAGCAGCCAAGTGGGGGGCGCAAGAGGGACTGAAGCTTTCTTT. It specifies CASSQVGGARGTEAFF.

On this clonotype itself: At one end, the junction sequence differs from germline, possibly due to a read error. V is TRBV3-1 and J is TRBJ2-7; 9 bases are a match to TRBD2. Germline V gives CDR1 LGHDT, CDR2 YNNKEL (reference sequence). The CDR3 extends over 16 amino acids. The chain's CDR3 is CTSSQGLALSSYEQYF. CDR3 nucleotide sequence: TGTACCAGCAGCCAAGGACTAGCGTTAAGCTCCTACGAGCAGTACTTC.

The chain uses TRBV4-3 and TRBJ1-1; D may be TRBD1 (5 bases). The CDR3 loop spans 15 amino acids. Trimming left V 6 bases short and J 0 bases short, with 14 bases between. Germline values: CDR1 LGHNA, CDR2 YSLEER. CDR3 residues: CASSHTGFMNTEAFF. The CDR3 nucleotides are TGCGCCAGCAGTCATACAGGTTTCATGAACACTGAAGCTTTCTTT.

The sample holds one count of this clonotype. Here the CDR3 reads CASSIDRAGNTIYF. In nucleotides, the CDR3 is TGTGCCAGTAGTATCGACAGGGCTGGAAACACCATATATTTT. This chain connects TRBV19 to TRBJ1-3, with 7 bases matching TRBD1. V was pared by 3 bases and J by 2 bases, with 1 base of the junction left unmatched. CDR1 and CDR2 (germline): LNHDA, SQIVND (reference sequence). The CDR3 length is 14 residues.

This clonotype was picked up a small number of times. The chain links TRBV5-6 to TRBJ2-1; the D is unclear. CDR1 is SGHDT, CDR2 YYEEEE, per germline. V dropped 5 bases and J dropped 8 bases, with 20 bases sitting between them. The CDR3 loop spans 15 amino acids. DNA of the CDR3: TGTGCCAGCAGGCTTGAGGTGACGCCCCCAGATGAGCAGTTCTTC. This gives the protein CASRLEVTPPDEQFF.

The chain joins TRBV9 to TRBJ1-3; TRBD1 agrees at 9 bases. With 0 bases clipped from V and 3 bases from J, the junction kept 4 bases outside the gene matches. This CDR3 region has 16 residues. Germline V CDR1 and CDR2: SGDLS, YYNGEE. DNA for the CDR3: TGTGCCAGCAGCGTAGGGACAGGGGCAATTGGAAACACCATATATTTT. Encoded protein: CASSVGTGAIGNTIYF.

The chain carries TRBV6-2 or TRBV6-3 and TRBJ2-1; weak D call: TRBD2 (6 bases). Germline assignment: CDR1 MNHEY and CDR2 SVGEGT. This CDR3 is 16 amino acids long. Trimming took off 5 bases at V and 0 bases at J, with 14 bases between the two ends. The CDR3 loop is CASSEGTEISYNEQFF. CDR3 DNA sequence: TGTGCCAGCAGTGAGGGGACTGAGATCTCCTACAATGAGCAGTTCTTC.

The J gene is TRBJ2-3, the V gene TRBV6-4; maybe TRBD2 (5 bases). Trimming cost V 2 bases and J 4 bases, with 16 bases left between them. CDR1 is MRHNA and CDR2 is SNTAGT in the germline V gene. CDR3 length equals 16 residues. The DNA for the CDR3 is TGTGCCAGCAGTGACCGAGGACTGGGAAGCCCAGATACGCAGTATTTT. It encodes CASSDRGLGSPDTQYF.

The CDR3 bases are TGCAGTGCCAGAACCCAGGGGGGTAGCGATGAGCAGTTCTTC. Protein product: CSARTQGGSDEQFF. V usage is TRBV20-1 and J usage is TRBJ2-1; maybe TRBD1 (7 bases). V dropped 6 bases and J dropped 8 bases, with 20 bases sitting between them. From germline, CDR1 is DFQATT and CDR2 SNEGSKA (reference sequence). CDR3 length equals 14 residues.

The V and J genes are TRBV5-6 and TRBJ2-2, with TRBD1 matching 7 bases. Germline V gene data show CDR1 as SGHDT and CDR2 as YYEEEE. Unmatched junction bases numbered 4, after V lost 4 bases and J lost 1 base. The CDR3 has 15 residues. CDR3 amino acids: CASSQGQLNTGELFF. CDR3 nucleotide sequence: TGTGCCAGCAGCCAGGGACAGCTGAACACCGGGGAGCTGTTTTTT.

The genes are TRBV5-1 and TRBJ1-1; D ambiguous. Trimming took off 0 bases at V and 8 bases at J, with 17 bases between the two ends. Germline V gene sequence: CDR1 SGHRS, CDR2 YFSETQ. The CDR3 spans 15 residues. CDR3 nucleotides: TGCGCCAGCAGCTTGGATCCCGGATACAGTTTAGAAGCTTTCTTT. Its protein is CASSLDPGYSLEAFF.

J is TRBJ1-2 and V is TRBV12-3 or TRBV12-4; weak D call: TRBD1 (5 bases). V gave up 0 bases and J gave up 4 bases, with 9 bases separating them. This CDR3 is 14 amino acids long. The CDR3 DNA sequence: TGTGCCAGCAGTTTAGCCGGGGACTCCTATGGCTACACCTTC. It codes for CASSLAGDSYGYTF.

The chain joins TRBV5-1 to TRBJ2-1; 8 bases are a match to TRBD2. CDR3 length: 15 residues. Trimming took 3 bases from V and 6 from J; bases not matched to a gene: 8. Germline V gene lookup returns CDR1 SGHRS and CDR2 YFSETQ. The CDR3, as DNA: TGCGCCAGCAGCTACCGAGCGGGAGTCGTCAATGAGCAGTTCTTC. Translated: CASSYRAGVVNEQFF.

This chain joins TRBV20-1 and TRBJ1-2, with D perhaps TRBD1 (5 bases). CDR1 DFQATT and CDR2 SNEGSKA come from the germline V gene (reference sequence). Trimming stripped 5 bases from V and 4 bases from J, with 14 bases between. This CDR3 is built from 13 residues. In nucleotides, the CDR3 is TGCAGTGCTGGCCGGGGGGAGGCCTATGGCTACACCTTC. It is translated as CSAGRGEAYGYTF.

V usage is TRBV5-1 and J usage is TRBJ1-1, with unresolved D. V was clipped by 2 bases and J by 4 bases, with 9 bases between them. The CDR3 has 13 amino acids. From germline, CDR1 is SGHRS and CDR2 YFSETQ. For the CDR3, the DNA is TGCGCCAGCAGCTTTTGGATTGGCACTGAAGCTTTCTTT. This translates into CASSFWIGTEAFF.

This clonotype was found a few times. The chain links TRBV12-3 or TRBV12-4 to TRBJ1-2; TRBD1 matches 9 bases. The ends lost 5 bases at V and 7 bases at J; junction bases unmatched: 2. This CDR3 is built from 12 residues. CDR3 loop: CASSGTGIGYTF. In DNA, the CDR3 is TGTGCCAGCAGTGGGACAGGGATTGGCTACACCTTC.

The CDR3 here is CASSPTVGSTEAFF. The CDR3 bases are TGCGCCAGCAGCCCTACCGTTGGTAGCACTGAAGCTTTCTTT. The V and J genes are TRBV5-1 and TRBJ1-1; D ambiguous. Trimming left V 4 bases short and J 4 bases short, with 14 bases between. Germline V gene lookup returns CDR1 SGHRS and CDR2 YFSETQ. CDR3 length equals 14 residues.

This clonotype appeared a few times. The V and J genes are TRBV6-2 or TRBV6-3 and TRBJ1-6; tentatively, D is TRBD1 (5 bases). V lost 7 bases, J lost 5 bases, and 15 bases lay in between. CDR3 length: 15 residues. Germline V gene lookup returns CDR1 MNHEY and CDR2 SVGEGT. CDR3 nucleotides: TGTGCCAGCACCCCCGCCGGACAAGATAATTCACCCCTCCACTTT. Translating gives CASTPAGQDNSPLHF.

This chain uses TRBV6-2 or TRBV6-3 with TRBJ2-1, with 10 bases matching TRBD2. Losses at the gene ends were 6 bases for V and 9 bases for J; bases not matched to a gene: 17. Germline CDR1 is MNHEY and CDR2 is SVGEGT. This CDR3 has 17 residues. CDR3 loop: CASSSSIGLAGAGEQFF. CDR3 DNA sequence: TGTGCCAGCAGCTCCTCGATTGGGCTAGCGGGAGCCGGTGAGCAGTTCTTC.